Listed here are 10 T cell receptor beta chains from one sample, sequenced in a study of metastatic and nonmetastatic thyroid tumors. TCRdb re-called the PCR reads with MiXCR. The sample records just under 20,000 clones, about 35% being singletons. Thyroid surgery was preceded by no treatment in any patient. The sequenced sample consisted of tumor tissue. These receptors were collected from a female donor with papillary thyroid cancer or a benign thyroid nodule (not recorded which). Some clones in this sample may be carry-over from other donors' samples.

The chain joins TRBV4-1 to TRBJ1-2; 10 nucleotides align to TRBD1. Germline V gene sequence: CDR1 MGHRA, CDR2 YSYEKL. The CDR3 sequence is 17 residues long. J was trimmed by 3 bases and V by 1 base; bases with no gene match: 8. CDR3 nucleotides: TGCGCCAGCAGCCAAGGGGCGTTGGACAGGGGGGACTATGGCTACACCTTC. This codes for CASSQGALDRGDYGYTF.

This clone has more than one count but fewer than ten. The genes are TRBV27 and TRBJ1-2; D gene uncertain. The CDR3 has 16 amino acids. V lost 5 bases to trimming and J lost 3 bases, with 19 bases between them. Germline V gene lookup returns CDR1 MNHEY and CDR2 SMNVEV (reference sequence). CDR3 amino acids: CASSPDTTRVDYGYTF. DNA of the CDR3: TGTGCCAGCAGTCCCGATACCACTAGGGTAGACTATGGCTACACCTTC.

This clone was seen a handful of times. The CDR3 protein is CASSLSGRNLGELFF. CDR3 sequence (DNA): TGTGCCAGCAGTTTATCTGGACGGAATTTAGGGGAGCTGTTTTTT. The chain employs TRBV12-3 or TRBV12-4 and TRBJ2-2; D is undetermined. CDR3 length: 15 residues. The germline V and J ends were trimmed by 2 bases and 8 bases, with 15 bases remaining between them.

The chain recombines TRBV12-5 with TRBJ2-1; D possibly corresponds to TRBD2 (6 bases). Trimming pared 5 bases from V and 5 bases from J, leaving 13 bases between. Germline CDR1 LGHNT, CDR2 FRNRAP. This CDR3 has 14 amino acids. DNA of the CDR3: TGTGCTAGTGGTAAAGGCGGGAACAACAATGAGCAGTTCTTC. This encodes CASGKGGNNNEQFF.

This clone was observed a few times. This sequence joins TRBV11-3 and TRBJ2-7, with D perhaps matching TRBD1 (6 bases). Per germline, CDR1 SGHNT and CDR2 YENEEA. V was cut by 1 base and J by 6 bases, with 25 bases left in between. The CDR3 loop spans 18 amino acids. DNA of the CDR3: TGTGCCAGCAGCTTAGTTAGAGGGCAGGGGCGGCATTCGGTCGAGCAGTACTTC. Amino acid sequence: CASSLVRGQGRHSVEQYF.

This chain links TRBV6-1 with TRBJ2-1; D not certain. The CDR3 sequence is 11 residues long. Trimming cost V 3 bases and J 9 bases, with 6 bases left between them. Per germline, CDR1 MNHNS and CDR2 SASEGT. The CDR3: CASSEQVEQFF. The CDR3 nucleotides are TGTGCCAGCAGTGAGCAGGTTGAGCAGTTCTTC.

The gene calls are TRBV6-1 and TRBJ2-2, with TRBD2 identical over 7 bases. V lost 11 bases and J lost 3; bases outside the gene matches: 6. This CDR3 has 13 amino acids. The germline CDR1 and CDR2 sequences are MNHNS and SASEGT. CDR3 sequence reads: CACRRGDTGELFF. The DNA of the CDR3 is TGTGCCTGCCGCCGGGGGGACACCGGGGAGCTGTTTTTT.

The chain combines TRBV25-1 with TRBJ1-1; D remains unclear. Looked up from germline, CDR1 is MGHDK and CDR2 is SYGVNS. V lost 1 base and J lost 1, with 10 bases in between. This CDR3 region has 15 residues. CDR3 protein: CASSESGVANTEAFF. The CDR3, as DNA: TGTGCCAGCAGTGAATCTGGAGTCGCGAACACTGAAGCTTTCTTT.

The chain links TRBV30 to TRBJ2-7, with 10 bases identical to TRBD1. This CDR3 region has 14 residues. The V and J ends lost 1 base and 6 bases, in that order; junction bases with no gene match: 6. Germline CDR1 GTSNPN, CDR2 SVGIG (reference sequence). In nucleotides, the CDR3 is TGTGCCTGGAGTGCGGGACAGGGGAACAGCGAGCAGTACTTC. It yields the protein CAWSAGQGNSEQYF.

This chain joins TRBV5-1 and TRBJ1-2; D gene ambiguous. Trimming removed 0 bases from V and 7 bases from J, with 13 bases in between. There are 14 residues in the CDR3. Germline V gives CDR1 SGHRS, CDR2 YFSETQ. The CDR3 region has the DNA TGCGCCAGCAGCTTGGCTGGGGAGCCGACTGGCTACACCTTC. It translates to CASSLAGEPTGYTF.